This T cell receptor beta chain was recovered during a study of T-cell reconstitution after alpha-beta-depleted transplantation in children. This clonotype has a count of ten or more. The authors prepared the TCRbeta library with unique molecular identifiers. TCRdb reprocessed the PCR reads with MiXCR, giving one entry per CDR3 protein. The sample includes fewer than 120,000 distinct CDR3 sequences, 10% of them seen just once. This CDR3 has 15 amino acids. Germline V lookup: CDR1 SGHRS, CDR2 YFSETQ. V lost 2 bases and J 2 bases, leaving 14 bases between the germline ends. This receptor was taken from a human donor who donated a stem cell graft to a child with acute lymphoblastic leukemia. This chain connects TRBV5-1 to TRBJ2-7, with D tentatively TRBD1 (6 bases). This specimen consisted of PBMCs from the stem cell graft donor, obtained from the stem cell graft. In DNA form, the CDR3 reads TGCGCCAGCAGCTTAGGGGGACGGAGGACCTACGAGCAGTACTTC. Protein product: CASSLGGRRTYEQYF.